This passage covers 27 T cell receptor beta chains from one sample sequenced in a study of vaccination effects on CD4 cells after COVID-19. Data came from immunoSEQ multiplex PCR; TCRdb stores just in-frame clones and leaves some out. The data contain around 25,000 clones, 73% of them singletons. Subsequent to a culture period of 10 days, CD4+ T cells were isolated. Antigens of these TCRs are unknown. Material: CD4+ T cells from PBMCs cultured without peptide, obtained before COVID-19 vaccination. Every receptor here comes from a human donor who received a COVID-19 vaccine.

This chain uses TRBV6-5 with TRBJ1-2, with D perhaps matching TRBD1 (6 bases). The V end lost 0 bases, the J end lost 7 bases, and 18 bases lay between the germline ends. The CDR3 totals 16 residues. Germline lookup yields CDR1 MNHEY and CDR2 SVGAGI. In DNA form, the CDR3 reads TGTGCCAGCAGTTACTCGAGTGTAGGGGGGGCGCTTGGCTACACCTTC. Protein sequence: CASSYSSVGGALGYTF.

The chain uses TRBV5-1 and TRBJ2-7, with unresolved D. The CDR3 runs 14 residues. V lost 2 bases, J lost 2 bases, and 11 bases lay in between. Germline-derived CDR1 and CDR2 are SGHRS and YFSETQ. CDR3 sequence (DNA): TGCGCCAGCAGCTTAGCCAGCACCGCCTACGAGCAGTACTTC. This encodes CASSLASTAYEQYF.

The chain couples TRBV2 to TRBJ1-6; D is unclear. Trimming stripped 5 bases from V and 7 bases from J, with 15 bases between. Germline CDR1 reads SNHLY; CDR2 reads FYNNEI. The CDR3 covers 15 residues. Written as DNA, the CDR3 is TGTGCCAGCAGTCGTGAAGGACGGATGAATTCACCCCTCCACTTT. It specifies CASSREGRMNSPLHF.

In this sample, this clone turned up a few times. The chain carries TRBV7-2 and TRBJ1-2, with 7 bases lining up with TRBD1. The J segment lost 4 bases and the V segment lost 5 bases, leaving 4 bases of the junction unmatched. The CDR3 has 13 residues. CDR1 is SGHTA, CDR2 FQGNSA, per germline. The chain's CDR3 is CASSQQGIYGYTF. As DNA, the CDR3 is TGTGCCAGCAGCCAACAGGGGATCTATGGCTACACCTTC.

This chain uses TRBV28 with TRBJ2-7; TRBD1 or TRBD2 may be the D gene (7 bases each). The CDR3 sequence is 15 residues long. V shed 5 bases and J shed 4 bases, with 18 bases lying between them. Germline values: CDR1 MDHEN, CDR2 SYDVKM. The CDR3 nucleotides read TGTGCCAGCAGTGTGGGGGGAGGGGGCAAGTACGAGCAGTACTTC. Its translation is CASSVGGGGKYEQYF. The full variable domain, with the rest looked up from reference TRBV28 and TRBJ2-7, is DVKVTQSSRYLVKRTGEKVFLECVQDMDHENMFWYRQDPGLGLRLIYFSYDVKMKEKGDIPEGYSVSREKKERFSLILESASTNQTSMYLCASSVGGGGKYEQYFGPGTRLTVT.

V gene TRBV2 combines with J gene TRBJ2-1; D gene ambiguous. Germline V CDR1 and CDR2: SNHLY, FYNNEI. This CDR3 spans 13 amino acids. The V gene lost 4 bases and the J gene lost 10 bases, with 14 bases spanning the gap. The CDR3 DNA follows: TGTGCCAGCAGTGTTGATAGGGCTGGGGAGCAGTTCTTC. Translated, it gives CASSVDRAGEQFF.

J is TRBJ2-1 and V is TRBV5-8, with 10 bases fitting TRBD2. The CDR3 has 15 amino acids. Germline V gene sequence: CDR1 SGHTS, CDR2 YDEGEE. J was trimmed by 12 bases and V by 0 bases; bases with no gene match: 9. This CDR3 is CASSLGGLAGAPQFF. The CDR3, as DNA: TGTGCCAGCAGCTTGGGGGGCCTAGCGGGGGCGCCGCAGTTCTTC.

In its sample, this clone was seen a few times. One end of the junction does not line up with germline, which may come from a read error. This chain joins TRBV5-1 and TRBJ1-2, with D tentatively TRBD1 (5 bases). The CDR3 contains 15 residues. In germline, CDR1 is SGHRS, CDR2 YFSETQ. The CDR3 region is CASSPPGGDNDGYTF. CDR3 bases: TGCGCCAGCAGCCCTCCGGGAGGGGATAACGATGGCTACACCTTC.

This chain connects TRBV9 to TRBJ2-5; possible D gene TRBD1, 6 bases. Between the trimmed V and J ends, which lost 0 bases and 2 bases, there was a span of 8 bases. CDR1 is SGDLS and CDR2 is YYNGEE in the germline V gene. This CDR3 has 14 amino acids. This CDR3 is CASSVGGQQETQYF. CDR3 DNA: TGTGCCAGCAGCGTAGGGGGGCAGCAAGAGACCCAGTACTTC.

This clone was seen more than once but under ten times. This chain connects TRBV29-1 to TRBJ2-1; D remains unclear. The CDR3 runs to 11 residues. From germline, CDR1 is SQVTM and CDR2 ANQGSEA. Deletions cut 6 bases from V and 4 bases from J, with 7 bases between. CDR3 in DNA: TGCAGCGTCTTAGTTTACAATGAGCAGTTCTTC. It codes for CSVLVYNEQFF.

The V call is TRBV12-3 or TRBV12-4, the J call TRBJ1-1; D remains ambiguous. The CDR3 spans 13 residues. Trimming took off 1 base at V and 4 bases at J, with 7 bases between the two ends. The CDR3 loop reads CASSLEVITEAFF. For the CDR3, the DNA is TGTGCCAGCAGTTTAGAGGTTATCACTGAAGCTTTCTTT.

This clone was counted a few times. CDR3 in amino acids: CASSQVQGASYGYTF. The CDR3 DNA is TGCGCCAGCAGCCAAGTCCAGGGGGCCTCCTATGGCTACACCTTC. The V gene is TRBV4-1, the J gene TRBJ1-2; 8 nucleotides agree with TRBD1. CDR1 is MGHRA and CDR2 is YSYEKL in the germline V gene. This CDR3 comprises 15 residues. Losses at the gene ends were 1 base for V and 4 bases for J; bases not matched to a gene: 5.

The J gene is TRBJ2-7, the V gene TRBV19; 8 nucleotides agree with TRBD2. The CDR3 runs to 16 residues. V lost 3 bases to trimming and J lost 0 bases; unmatched junction nucleotides: 7. Germline V lookup: CDR1 LNHDA, CDR2 SQIVND (reference sequence). DNA of the CDR3: TGTGCCAGTAGTATGGGGAATAGCGGGAACTCCTACGAGCAGTACTTC. It specifies CASSMGNSGNSYEQYF.

The V call is TRBV19, the J call TRBJ1-2; TRBD1 is a possible D gene (6 bases). The CDR3 runs to 13 residues. In germline, CDR1 is LNHDA, CDR2 SQIVND (reference sequence). The V end lost 4 bases, the J end lost 6 bases, and 12 bases lay between the germline ends. The CDR3 region is CASSKDRYNGYTF. The CDR3 DNA sequence: TGTGCCAGTAGTAAGGACAGATACAATGGCTACACCTTC.

This sequence joins TRBV5-5 and TRBJ1-4, with 12 bases matching TRBD1. CDR1 SGHKS and CDR2 YYEKEE come from the germline V gene (reference sequence). The V gene end was trimmed by 4 bases and the J gene end by 8 bases; junction bases not matched to a gene: 6. This CDR3 is 15 amino acids long. As DNA, the CDR3 is TGTGCCAGCAGCCCGGGACAGGGGGCGGAAGAAAAACTGTTTTTT. It codes for CASSPGQGAEEKLFF.

This clone has a single count. The gene calls are TRBV18 and TRBJ1-6; D gene ambiguous. CDR1 is KGHSH, CDR2 LQKENI, per germline. The CDR3 contains 13 residues. Trimming shortened V by 5 bases and J by 10 bases, and 12 bases separated the two germline ends. The CDR3 region has the DNA TGTGCCAGCTCATCTCAACAGAGCTCACCCCTCCACTTT. This translates into CASSSQQSSPLHF. Complete variable domain (other parts from reference TRBV18 and TRBJ1-6): NAGVMQNPRHLVRRRGQEARLRCSPMKGHSHVYWYRQLPEEGLKFMVYLQKENIIDESGMPKERFSAEFPKEGPSILRIQQVVRGDSAAYFCASSSQQSSPLHFGNGTRLTVT.

This clone has a handful of counts. The chain uses TRBV28 and TRBJ1-5, with no clear D. Germline-derived CDR1 and CDR2 are MDHEN and SYDVKM. CDR3 size: 16 residues. Trimming removed 6 bases at V and 4 bases at J, with 19 bases between. The CDR3 loop reads CASRLLSLARNQPQHF. The DNA of the CDR3 is TGTGCCAGCAGACTCCTCTCTTTGGCCCGGAATCAGCCCCAGCATTTT.

The chain employs TRBV7-2 and TRBJ1-1; D gene unclear. In germline, CDR1 is SGHTA, CDR2 FQGNSA. Trimming took 0 bases from V and 0 from J, leaving 17 bases between them. The CDR3 covers 18 residues. CDR3 region: CASSLATAWPPVNTEAFF. CDR3 DNA: TGTGCCAGCAGCTTAGCCACAGCATGGCCCCCCGTGAACACTGAAGCTTTCTTT.

CDR3 coding DNA: TGTGCCAGCAGTCCACAGGAGGCGGGAACCGGGGAGCTGTTTTTT. Its translation is CASSPQEAGTGELFF. The chain employs TRBV3-1 (or the pseudogene TRBV3-2) and TRBJ2-2, with D tentatively TRBD2 (6 bases). This CDR3 spans 15 amino acids. Germline assignment: CDR1 LGHDT and CDR2 YNNKEL (reference sequence). Trimming pared 6 bases from V and 5 bases from J, leaving 16 bases between.

The V call is TRBV7-9, the J call TRBJ1-1, with 8 bases that match TRBD1. This CDR3 is built from 13 residues. V was clipped by 4 bases and J by 10 bases; unmatched bases: 8. Germline V gene data show CDR1 as SEHNR and CDR2 as FQNEAQ (reference sequence). The CDR3 sequence: CASSSTGGGRAFF. The CDR3 DNA follows: TGTGCCAGCAGCTCAACAGGGGGGGGGAGAGCTTTCTTT.

The chain carries TRBV3-1 (or the pseudogene TRBV3-2) and TRBJ2-1; 7 nucleotides match TRBD1. Germline-derived CDR1 and CDR2 are LGHDT and YNNKEL (reference sequence). Germline trimming cut 1 base from V and 2 bases from J; bases unmatched to any gene: 2. The CDR3 covers 15 residues. The CDR3 nucleotides read TGTGCCAGCAGCCAAGGAGGGACAGCCTACAATGAGCAGTTCTTC. Encoded protein: CASSQGGTAYNEQFF.

The V gene is TRBV10-3, the J gene TRBJ2-3; D might be TRBD1 (5 bases). Per germline, CDR1 ENHRY and CDR2 SYGVKD. V was shortened by 1 base and J by 4 bases, with 6 bases between the two germline ends. CDR3 length: 13 amino acids. Here the CDR3 DNA reads TGTGCCATCAGTGAGTTAGGGGCAGATACGCAGTATTTT. Its protein is CAISELGADTQYF.

The V and J genes are TRBV4-1 and TRBJ1-2, with a weak D call TRBD1 (5 bases). The CDR3 spans 17 residues. Germline V gene lookup returns CDR1 MGHRA and CDR2 YSYEKL. V was trimmed by 0 bases and J by 4 bases, leaving 18 bases between them. Here the CDR3 DNA reads TGCGCCAGCAGCCAAGAGGGGCTGCTGAGACATTTCTATGGCTACACCTTC. The encoded protein is CASSQEGLLRHFYGYTF.

This clone was seen more than once but under ten times. V and J are TRBV4-2 and TRBJ1-2; D might be TRBD1 (5 bases). The CDR3 extends over 17 amino acids. V lost 1 base to trimming and J lost 4 bases, with 19 bases between them. CDR1 is LGHNA and CDR2 is YNFKEQ in the germline V gene. The CDR3 sequence is CASSQGKSVTVGYGYTF. DNA of the CDR3: TGTGCCAGCAGCCAAGGAAAATCAGTGACAGTAGGCTATGGCTACACCTTC.

This clone was counted a single time. The chain employs TRBV12-5 and TRBJ2-3; tentatively, D is TRBD1 or TRBD2 (6 bases each). Between the trimmed V and J ends, which lost 1 base and 3 bases, there was a span of 14 bases. The CDR3 has 16 residues. Per germline, CDR1 LGHNT and CDR2 FRNRAP. The CDR3 spells CASGLATGGPTDTQYF. The CDR3 coding sequence is TGTGCTAGTGGTTTGGCGACCGGGGGCCCGACAGATACGCAGTATTTT. The variable domain in full, with the rest retrieved from reference TRBV12-5 and TRBJ2-3, is DARVTQTPRHKVTEMGQEVTMRCQPILGHNTVFWYRQTMMQGLELLAYFRNRAPLDDSGMPKDRFSAEMPDATLATLKIQPSEPRDSAVYFCASGLATGGPTDTQYFGPGTRLTVL.

V is TRBV6-5 and J is TRBJ1-6; 10 bases map to TRBD1. Losses at the gene ends were 10 bases for V and 9 bases for J; bases not matched to a gene: 6. This CDR3 has 13 residues. The germline V gene has CDR1 MNHEY and CDR2 SVGAGI. The CDR3: CATLRTGGSPLHF. Written as DNA, the CDR3 is TGTGCCACCTTGAGGACAGGGGGTTCACCCCTCCACTTT.

The table lists this clone with a count of one. The chain has TRBV2 and TRBJ1-1, with TRBD1 as a possible D gene (6 bases). Germline CDR1 is SNHLY and CDR2 is FYNNEI. Trimming cost V 6 bases and J 4 bases, with 12 bases left between them. This CDR3 is 13 amino acids long. CDR3 sequence (DNA): TGTGCCAGCAGCAGAGGGGGTGGCACTGAAGCTTTCTTT. Translating it yields CASSRGGGTEAFF.